Given below is one T cell receptor beta chain in context. This entry belongs to a study of Ad26.COV2.S vaccination and SARS-CoV-2 variants. Treatment reported: roughly 19 received Ad26.COV2.S at low or high dose, single or two shots; several received placebo; per-sample allocation not given. Material that was analyzed had been drawn on day 63 after the first vaccine or placebo injection. This CDR3 comprises 14 residues. V dropped 8 bases and J dropped 4; count of bases not matched to a gene: 10. CDR1 and CDR2 from the germline V gene are LNHDA and SQIVND (reference sequence). The protocol was immunoSEQ multiplex PCR, while the TCRdb copy is restricted to in-frame clones and leaves out a portion. Of about 480,000 clones in the sample, roughly 85% are singletons; the top ten hold around 13%.

The specimen comprised peripheral blood, sampled in a trial of Ad26.COV2.S vaccine versus placebo. This chain links TRBV19 with TRBJ1-1, with TRBD1 matching over 7 bases. The receptor's source is a person between 18 and 60 years old who received the Ad26.COV2.S COVID-19 vaccine or a placebo. The CDR3 nucleotides read TGTGCCAGTTGGACAGGAGGGTTGGGCACTGAAGCTTTCTTT. Its protein product is CASWTGGLGTEAFF. The whole variable domain, filled in from reference TRBV19 and TRBJ1-1, reads DGGITQSPKYLFRKEGQNVTLSCEQNLNHDAMYWYRQDPGQGLRLIYYSQIVNDFQKGDIAEGYSVSREKKESFPLTVTSAQKNPTAFYLCASWTGGLGTEAFFGQGTRLTVV.